Listed below are T cell receptor beta chains from one sample, sequenced in a study of T cells in Graves' hyperthyroidism and ophthalmopathy. TCRdb reprocessed the multiplex PCR reads via MiXCR and lists one record per CDR3 protein. This sample yields more than 75,000 distinct CDR3 sequences, of which under 65% are seen a single time; roughly a quarter belongs to the top ten. Sequenced material: blood. These receptors came from a woman between 40 and 50 years old with Graves' hyperthyroidism. Both conserved end residues are part of each CDR3. The order of the fields is J gene, V gene, D gene, clone size, CDR3 protein, CDR3 DNA. D genes are given only for firm matches. Some rows have no size entry. The others give once, few or many, or a class for an expanded clone.

>TRBJ2-7|TRBV29-1|TRBD2|many
CSVTLAGGPYEQYF
TGCAGCGTGACCCTAGCGGGAGGACCCTACGAGCAGTACTTC
>TRBJ1-5|TRBV4-3|NA|many
CASSQNRGNQPQHF
TGCGCCAGCAGCCAAAACAGGGGCAATCAGCCCCAGCATTTT
>TRBJ1-5|TRBV2|NA|NA
CASSDDFGDQPQHF
TGTGCCAGCAGTGACGATTTCGGCGATCAGCCCCAGCATTTT
>TRBJ2-7|TRBV7-2|NA|many
CASSHPGREQYF
TGTGCCAGCAGCCACCCAGGGAGGGAGCAGTACTTC
>TRBJ1-4|TRBV7-9|TRBD1|many
CASSLAGTENEKLFF
TGTGCCAGCAGCTTAGCGGGGACAGAAAATGAAAAACTGTTTTTT
>TRBJ1-3|TRBV10-3|TRBD1|NA
CAIQTGGTGNTIYF
TGTGCCATTCAAACAGGGGGCACAGGAAACACCATATATTTT
>TRBJ1-2|TRBV5-1|TRBD1|many
CASSKGAYFYGYTF
TGCGCCAGCAGCAAGGGGGCTTACTTCTATGGCTACACCTTC
>TRBJ2-7|TRBV5-1|TRBD1|NA
CASSGTAFTYEQYF
TGCGCCAGCAGCGGGACAGCCTTTACCTACGAGCAGTACTTC
>TRBJ1-5|TRBV5-1|NA|NA
CASSSTGSANQPQHF
TGCGCCAGCAGCTCTACAGGGTCCGCCAATCAGCCCCAGCATTTT
>TRBJ2-7|TRBV7-9|NA|many
CASSLGGLYEQYF
TGCGCCAGCAGCCTCGGGGGGCTCTACGAGCAGTACTTC
>TRBJ1-6|TRBV7-8|NA|many
CASSRPGEPLHF
TGTGCCAGCAGTCGGCCTGGTGAGCCCCTCCACTTT
>TRBJ2-5|TRBV25-1|NA|NA
CASRVGQETQYF
TGTGCCAGCAGAGTGGGGCAAGAGACCCAGTACTTC
>TRBJ2-7|TRBV2|TRBD2|NA
CASSELAGSYEQYF
TGTGCCAGCAGTGAACTAGCGGGCTCCTACGAGCAGTACTTC
>TRBJ1-1|TRBV15|NA|many
CATQMEIMNTEAFF
TGTGCCACCCAAATGGAGATTATGAACACTGAAGCTTTCTTT
>TRBJ2-7|TRBV20-1|NA|NA
CSAAAGSYEQYF
TGCAGTGCTGCGGCAGGGAGTTACGAGCAGTACTTC
>TRBJ1-2|TRBV9|NA|many
CASSLDGNYGYTF
TGTGCCAGCAGCCTGGACGGAAACTATGGCTACACCTTC
>TRBJ2-7|TRBV7-2|TRBD1|NA
CASNPRRDRGSYEQYF
TGTGCCAGCAACCCACGACGGGACAGAGGCTCCTACGAGCAGTACTTC
>TRBJ2-7|TRBV5-1|TRBD1|once
CASRPDRGGYEQYF
TGTGCCAGCAGACCGGACAGGGGCGGCTACGAGCAGTACTTC
>TRBJ2-6|TRBV7-9|TRBD1|NA
CASSLSQGAYVLTF
TGTGCCAGCAGCTTATCACAGGGGGCTTACGTCCTGACTTTC
>TRBJ1-3|TRBV25-1|NA|NA
CASSYQVGSGNTIYF
TGTGCCAGCAGTTACCAAGTGGGCTCTGGAAACACCATATATTTT
>TRBJ1-1|TRBV24-1|NA|NA
CATSERRNTEASF
TGTGCCACCAGTGAAAGGCGGAACACTGAAGCTTCCTTT
>TRBJ1-5|TRBV7-2|TRBD1|once
CASSLVRGQGNQPQHF
TGTGCCAGCAGCTTAGTCAGGGGGCAGGGCAATCAGCCCCAGCATTTT
>TRBJ2-5|TRBV7-2|NA|NA
CASSPPWETQYF
TGTGCCAGCAGCCCCCCGTGGGAGACCCAGTACTTC
>TRBJ1-2|TRBV25-1|NA|NA
CASKDRFYGYTF
TGTGCCAGCAAAGACAGGTTCTATGGCTACACCTTC
>TRBJ2-5|TRBV7-9|TRBD1|NA
CASSPRTGDRKTQYF
TGTGCCAGCAGCCCCCGGACAGGGGATCGGAAGACCCAGTACTTC
>TRBJ1-2|TRBV29-1|NA|NA
CSYRDAGLYGYTF
TGCAGCTACCGGGACGCCGGACTCTATGGCTACACCTTC
>TRBJ1-2|TRBV5-1|NA|many
CASSLALSGYTF
TGCGCCAGCAGCTTGGCCTTGAGTGGCTACACCTTC
>TRBJ1-3|TRBV20-1|TRBD1|many
CSARGDRGGNTIYF
TGCAGTGCTAGAGGCGACAGGGGTGGAAACACCATATATTTT
>TRBJ2-2|TRBV7-2|NA|medium-sized
CASSLVVSPNTGELFF
TGTGCCAGCAGCTTAGTGGTTAGCCCGAACACCGGGGAGCTGTTTTTT
>TRBJ2-5|TRBV7-8|NA|NA
CASSLNMYGETQYF
TGTGCCAGCAGCTTAAATATGTATGGGGAGACCCAGTACTTC
>TRBJ2-7|TRBV19|NA|many
CASSMTPSYEQYF
TGTGCCAGTAGTATGACTCCCTCCTACGAGCAGTACTTC
>TRBJ2-5|TRBV9|NA|many
CASSPRAGLNQETQYF
TGTGCCAGCAGCCCCAGGGCGGGTCTTAACCAAGAGACCCAGTACTTC
>TRBJ2-3|TRBV20-1|TRBD2|many
CSAETSGTDTQYF
TGCAGTGCGGAGACTAGCGGCACAGATACGCAGTATTTT
>TRBJ1-4|TRBV7-8|NA|many
CASSLSGGSEKLFF
TGTGCCAGCAGCTTATCCGGGGGCAGTGAAAAACTGTTTTTT
>TRBJ2-7|TRBV5-1|NA|once
CASSGKGPYEQYF
TGCGCCAGCAGCGGGAAAGGGCCCTACGAGCAGTACTTC
>TRBJ1-1|TRBV20-1|TRBD1|NA
CSAPGTGAFGGAFF
TGCAGTGCTCCCGGGACAGGGGCTTTTGGTGGAGCTTTCTTT
>TRBJ2-7|TRBV5-5|TRBD1|many
CASSGTDRGEQYF
TGTGCCAGCAGCGGGACAGACCGGGGCGAGCAGTACTTC
>TRBJ1-6|TRBV2|NA|NA
CASSGRGVSPLHF
TGTGCCAGCAGTGGAAGGGGGGTTTCACCCCTCCACTTT
>TRBJ2-7|TRBV10-3|NA|few
CAISAEAPIEQYF
TGTGCCATCAGTGCTGAGGCTCCGATCGAGCAGTACTTC
>TRBJ2-7|TRBV29-1|TRBD2|NA
CSQELAGAYEQYF
TGCAGCCAAGAACTAGCGGGAGCCTACGAGCAGTACTTC
>TRBJ1-2|TRBV5-1|TRBD1|many
CASSLSQGAGYGYTF
TGCGCCAGCAGCTTGTCACAGGGGGCAGGCTATGGCTACACCTTC
>TRBJ2-7|TRBV29-1|TRBD1|NA
CSARPGTGPYEQYF
TGCAGCGCCAGACCCGGGACAGGGCCCTACGAGCAGTACTTC
>TRBJ2-7|TRBV29-1|NA|many
CSAVDDYEQYF
TGCAGCGCCGTGGACGACTACGAGCAGTACTTC
>TRBJ1-6|TRBV10-3|NA|NA
CASRQRTNSPLHF
TGTGCCAGTAGACAGCGGACAAATTCACCCCTCCACTTT
>TRBJ2-2|TRBV14|NA|many
CASSPLAYPGELFF
TGTGCCAGCAGCCCATTGGCTTACCCCGGGGAGCTGTTTTTT
>TRBJ2-3|TRBV14|TRBD2|NA
CASSRTSGKDTQYF
TGTGCCAGCAGTCGGACTAGCGGGAAAGATACGCAGTATTTT
>TRBJ1-6|TRBV7-2|TRBD1|many
CASSQETGGWSPLHF
TGTGCCAGCAGCCAAGAGACAGGGGGCTGGTCACCCCTCCACTTT
>TRBJ2-2|TRBV4-1|NA|NA
CASSQDSMAGKLFF
TGCGCCAGCAGCCAAGATTCCATGGCCGGGAAGCTGTTTTTT
>TRBJ1-1|TRBV10-3|NA|many
CAISGSLGGEAFF
TGTGCCATCAGTGGCTCTTTGGGCGGGGAGGCTTTCTTT
>TRBJ1-6|TRBV10-3|NA|NA
CASRQDGSPLHF
TGTGCCAGTAGACAAGATGGTTCACCCCTCCACTTT
>TRBJ2-2|TRBV20-1|NA|many
CSARGPPSDRNTGELFF
TGCAGTGCTAGAGGGCCTCCCAGCGACCGGAACACCGGGGAGCTGTTTTTT
>TRBJ1-2|TRBV7-4|TRBD1|NA
CASSPRDRRGYTF
TGTGCCAGCAGCCCCCGGGACAGACGTGGCTACACCTTC
>TRBJ1-4|TRBV29-1|TRBD1|NA
CSVGTGGYEKLFF
TGCAGCGTAGGAACAGGGGGTTACGAAAAACTGTTTTTT
>TRBJ1-4|TRBV7-9|NA|NA
CASSHGAGEKLFF
TGTGCCAGCAGTCACGGGGCAGGGGAAAAACTGTTTTTT
>TRBJ1-5|TRBV5-8|TRBD1|NA
CASSQDQGQGFQPQHF
TGTGCCAGCAGCCAAGATCAAGGACAGGGATTTCAGCCCCAGCATTTT